Reported below is one TCR beta chain. These data belong to a study of blood T cell repertoires in COVID-19. Original data processing: Amplifying reference gene primers gave estimates of nucleated cell counts. Only in-frame clones appear in the TCRdb table, and some are missing; sequencing was by immunoSEQ multiplex PCR. V, J and clone size are taken as reported in that table, and D and trimming were inferred from the DNA itself. The sample has approximately 240,000 clones, roughly 90% seen once. Participants, roughly 18 to 90 years old, spanned 25 or so US areas. Participant-reported clinical history was the basis for cohort assignment. V was cut by 5 bases and J by 0 bases, with 8 bases left in between. This CDR3 has 15 residues. CDR1 and CDR2 (germline): LGHDT, YNNKEL (reference sequence).

This receptor was obtained from a young woman with acute COVID-19. The sample comprised PBMCs or T cells enriched from blood (not recorded which). V usage is TRBV3-1 (or the pseudogene TRBV3-2) and J usage is TRBJ2-6; D uncertain. The CDR3 loop reads CASSAYGSGANVLTF. CDR3 DNA: TGTGCCAGCAGCGCCTACGGCTCTGGGGCCAACGTCCTGACTTTC.